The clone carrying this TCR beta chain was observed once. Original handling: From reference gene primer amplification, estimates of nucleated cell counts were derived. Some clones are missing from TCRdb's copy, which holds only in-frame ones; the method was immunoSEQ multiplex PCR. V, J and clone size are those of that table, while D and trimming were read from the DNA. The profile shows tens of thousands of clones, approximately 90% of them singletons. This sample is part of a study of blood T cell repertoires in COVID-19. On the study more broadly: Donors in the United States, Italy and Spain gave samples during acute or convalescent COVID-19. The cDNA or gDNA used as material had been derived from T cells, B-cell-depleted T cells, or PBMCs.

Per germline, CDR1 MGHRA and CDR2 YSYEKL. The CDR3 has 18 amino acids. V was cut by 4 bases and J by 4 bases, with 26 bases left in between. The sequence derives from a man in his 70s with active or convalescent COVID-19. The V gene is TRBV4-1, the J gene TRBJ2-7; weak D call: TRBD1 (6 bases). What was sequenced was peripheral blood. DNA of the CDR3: TGCGCCAGCAGCCTATTACTCAAAGGCCCAGGGGTCAATTACGAGCAGTACTTC. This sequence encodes CASSLLLKGPGVNYEQYF.